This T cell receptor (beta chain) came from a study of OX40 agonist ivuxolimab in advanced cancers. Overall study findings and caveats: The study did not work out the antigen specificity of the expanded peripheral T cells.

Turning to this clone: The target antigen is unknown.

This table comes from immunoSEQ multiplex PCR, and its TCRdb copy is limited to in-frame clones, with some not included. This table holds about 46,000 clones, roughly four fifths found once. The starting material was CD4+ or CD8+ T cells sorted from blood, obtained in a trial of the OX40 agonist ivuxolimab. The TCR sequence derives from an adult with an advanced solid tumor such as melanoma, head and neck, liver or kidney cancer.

The CDR3 protein is CASNPTPNYGYTF. The CDR3 bases are TGTGCCAGCAACCCTACACCAAACTATGGCTACACCTTC. The rearrangement uses TRBV7-8 and TRBJ1-2; no definite D call. Germline loops: CDR1 SGHVS, CDR2 FQNEAQ. The V gene lost 7 bases and the J gene lost 2 bases, with 11 bases spanning the gap. The CDR3 contains 13 residues.